A selection of T cell receptor beta chains follows, all from one sample in a study of blood T cell repertoires in COVID-19. This table comes from immunoSEQ multiplex PCR, and its TCRdb copy is limited to in-frame clones, with some not included. This table has a few hundred thousand clones, about 83% appearing once. Sequencing was carried out using peripheral blood. These receptors all come from a woman aged 30 to 39 with COVID-19, enrolled during active disease. Both conserved end residues are trimmed from each CDR3. A D gene is named only where the DNA matches it firmly. A clone size is listed for some rows: how often the clone was seen (once, few, many), or a class if it is expanded.

TRBV5-4	TRBD1	TRBJ2-7	.	ASSSTPGQWYEQY
TRBV7-2	TRBD2	TRBJ2-3	once	ASSFGLAGGRGTDTQY
TRBV12-3/TRBV12-4	.	TRBJ2-1	once	ASSLADGMQF
TRBV2	TRBD1	TRBJ1-5	few	ASSDQDRYSNQPQH
TRBV28	.	TRBJ2-3	.	ASSPGSFSTDTQY
TRBV2	.	TRBJ2-3	.	ASRELASPDTQY
TRBV19	TRBD1	TRBJ2-5	.	ASRVRTGDTQY
TRBV24-1	TRBD1	TRBJ2-2	.	ATSDSRTGLSGELF
TRBV29-1	.	TRBJ2-3	.	SVEGLAGVTDTQY
TRBV18	.	TRBJ1-1	.	ASSPPGGYTEAF
TRBV28	.	TRBJ1-2	.	ASSFRAGGYT
TRBV6-4	.	TRBJ2-3	many	ASSDGAGDTDTQY
TRBV13	.	TRBJ1-1	.	ASSLDGRGNTEAF
TRBV9	.	TRBJ2-2	.	ASSAGSPGELF
TRBV29-1	TRBD2	TRBJ2-3	.	SVRLAGRTDTQY
TRBV18	TRBD1	TRBJ2-7	.	ASSPLGQSYEQY
TRBV7-2	TRBD2	TRBJ2-7	few	ASSLARTSGGFSYEQY
TRBV29-1	TRBD2	TRBJ2-3	.	SVAILAGVADTQY
TRBV19	.	TRBJ2-3	.	ASGGFDTQY
TRBV18	.	TRBJ1-2	.	ASSPDSNYGYT
TRBV7-3	TRBD2	TRBJ2-3	once	ASSLGTRGADTQY
TRBV4-3	.	TRBJ1-6	once	ASSQVGGSSPLH
TRBV27	.	TRBJ2-7	.	ASRPAGAQYEQY
TRBV9	TRBD1	TRBJ2-7	.	ASSVGGTGLVYEQY
TRBV19	TRBD1	TRBJ1-2	.	ASSRVEGQTLTL
TRBV7-7	.	TRBJ2-5	.	ASSLVPGKETQY
TRBV5-1	TRBD2	TRBJ2-1	.	ASSPGLAGIYEQF
TRBV7-9	.	TRBJ2-1	.	ASSSRGSVNEQF
TRBV5-1	.	TRBJ1-1	.	ASSLKAAGPNTEAF
TRBV4-3	.	TRBJ1-5	.	ASSQDSRGFQPQH
TRBV18	TRBD2	TRBJ2-7	.	ASSRLAGGSSYEQY
TRBV5-1	.	TRBJ2-3	.	ASNSGTDTDTQY
TRBV11-2	TRBD2	TRBJ2-1	.	ASSGLAGVGEQF
TRBV4-1	TRBD1	TRBJ1-4	once	ASSQERTGALEKLF
TRBV6-4	TRBD1	TRBJ2-1	.	ASKQPGQGSSSYNEQF
TRBV16	.	TRBJ2-7	.	ASSQSIWEEEIYEQY
TRBV12-3/TRBV12-4	.	TRBJ1-1	.	ATRGVNTEAF
TRBV25-1	TRBD1	TRBJ2-7	few	ASSDPGQGLRYEQY
TRBV28	.	TRBJ1-6	.	ASSQQTPLH
TRBV6-5	.	TRBJ1-6	once	ASSKQGRDSPLH
TRBV7-2	.	TRBJ1-3	.	ASSLGGGSPSGNTIY
TRBV5-4	TRBD2	TRBJ2-1	.	ASSLQTSGDNEQF
TRBV27	.	TRBJ1-1	.	ASALEGSRAF
TRBV19	.	TRBJ2-2	.	ATDGGLANTGELF
TRBV15	TRBD1	TRBJ1-5	.	ATRDRVNQPQH
TRBV18	TRBD1	TRBJ2-1	.	ASSPDRQGYNEQF
TRBV5-1	.	TRBJ1-1	.	ASSLDLGGNTEAF
TRBV9	TRBD1	TRBJ1-6	.	ASSVSTGGRGDNSPLH